Shown below are 30 T cell receptor beta chains from a single sample sequenced in a study of type 1 regulatory T cells. TCRdb reprocessed the reads with MiXCR, giving one entry per CDR3 protein. The sample shows approximately 23,000 distinct CDR3 sequences, just under 75% of them seen only once. What these receptors recognize is not known. The material sequenced was cultured T cells, either the whole culture or a sorted T cell fraction (not recorded which). The subset denotes: Tr1-enriched cell product generated in vitro against host alloantigens. These receptors were collected from a human donor in good health.

This chain uses TRBV7-2 with TRBJ2-3; 9 positions agree with TRBD2. The length of the CDR3 is 15 residues. The germline CDR1 and CDR2 sequences are SGHTA and FQGNSA. Trimming took 4 bases from V and 3 from J; bases not matched to a gene: 5. The chain's CDR3 is CASSSLAGATDTQYF. The CDR3 DNA follows: TGTGCCAGCAGCTCCTTAGCGGGGGCTACAGATACGCAGTATTTT.

This clonotype turned up a few times. The chain couples TRBV7-2 to TRBJ2-5; a possible D gene is TRBD1 (6 bases). Germline CDR1 and CDR2: SGHTA and FQGNSA. V gave up 5 bases and J gave up 0 bases, with 13 bases separating them. This CDR3 has 15 amino acids. CDR3 DNA sequence: TGTGCCAGCAGCCCCCCAGGGGCGTACCAAGAGACCCAGTACTTC. This codes for CASSPPGAYQETQYF.

This chain links TRBV12-3 or TRBV12-4 with TRBJ2-7; D call uncertain. This CDR3 contains 16 residues. V dropped 0 bases and J dropped 5 bases, with 17 bases sitting between them. The CDR3 coding sequence is TGTGCCAGCAGTTTAGCGTTAGGTTGGAGAATCAACGAGCAGTACTTC. Its protein is CASSLALGWRINEQYF.

The chain couples TRBV27 to TRBJ1-2; possibly TRBD1 for D (5 bases). Per germline, CDR1 MNHEY and CDR2 SMNVEV (reference sequence). Trimming pared 2 bases from V and 4 bases from J, leaving 11 bases between. The CDR3 runs 14 residues. CDR3 loop: CASSLEGRGYGYTF. The DNA for the CDR3 is TGTGCCAGCAGTTTAGAGGGGCGCGGCTATGGCTACACCTTC.

The V call is TRBV11-3, the J call TRBJ1-1; no definite D call. The length of the CDR3 is 13 residues. Germline-derived CDR1 and CDR2 are SGHNT and YENEEA. Trimming took 5 bases from V and 1 from J, leaving 8 bases between them. The CDR3 sequence: CASSTQKNTEAFF. The CDR3, as DNA: TGTGCCAGCAGCACGCAAAAGAACACTGAAGCTTTCTTT. Supplemented by reference TRBV11-3 and TRBJ1-1, the full variable domain reads EAGVVQSPRYKIIEKKQPVAFWCNPISGHNTLYWYLQNLGQGPELLIRYENEEAVDDSQLPKDRFSAERLKGVDSTLKIQPAELGDSAVYLCASSTQKNTEAFFGQGTRLTVV.

This rearrangement joins TRBV4-1 to TRBJ2-1; TRBD2 matches 14 bases. Germline V gene lookup returns CDR1 MGHRA and CDR2 YSYEKL. CDR3 size: 16 residues. V dropped 5 bases and J dropped 3; count of bases not matched to a gene: 3. The CDR3 DNA follows: TGCGCCAGCAGCACCGGACTAGCGGGAGGCTACAATGAGCAGTTCTTC. It specifies CASSTGLAGGYNEQFF.

The rearrangement links TRBV28 to TRBJ1-2; the D gene is possibly TRBD1 (6 bases). Between the trimmed V and J ends, which lost 7 bases and 8 bases, there was a span of 17 bases. The CDR3 runs 13 residues. Germline CDR1 reads MDHEN; CDR2 reads SYDVKM. Written as DNA, the CDR3 is TGTGCCAGCAACCAAAGGACAGTTTGGGGCTACACCTTC. Translating gives CASNQRTVWGYTF.

The V gene is TRBV28, the J gene TRBJ1-2; weak D call: TRBD1 (5 bases). Germline loops: CDR1 MDHEN, CDR2 SYDVKM. The CDR3 is made up of 13 amino acids. The V and J ends lost 6 bases and 7 bases respectively, with 15 bases between them. The CDR3 is CASRSNGASGYTF. CDR3 coding DNA: TGTGCCAGCAGGTCCAACGGGGCGAGTGGCTACACCTTC.

This chain uses TRBV11-2 with TRBJ1-2, with 8 bases that match TRBD1. CDR3 size: 13 residues. In germline, CDR1 is SGHAT, CDR2 FQNNGV. V gave up 2 bases and J gave up 6 bases; unmatched junction bases: 2. This CDR3 is CASSLTTGDGYTF. The CDR3 DNA is TGTGCCAGCAGCTTAACGACAGGGGATGGCTACACCTTC.

The genes are TRBV12-3 or TRBV12-4 and TRBJ1-1; 7 bases align to TRBD1. The trim removed 3 bases at V and 3 bases at J, leaving 1 base unmatched. This CDR3 has 13 amino acids. CDR3 nucleotide sequence: TGTGCCAGCAGTTTTCAGGGGGACACTGAAGCTTTCTTT. Amino acid sequence: CASSFQGDTEAFF.

V is TRBV5-1 and J is TRBJ1-4, with no clear D. There are 16 residues in the CDR3. With 1 base removed from V and 0 bases from J, the gap between germline ends came to 10 bases. Germline lookup yields CDR1 SGHRS and CDR2 YFSETQ. This CDR3 is CASSLRYSPTNEKLFF. For the CDR3, the DNA is TGCGCCAGCAGCTTGCGGTACAGTCCAACTAATGAAAAACTGTTTTTT.

V usage is TRBV4-3 and J usage is TRBJ1-2, with D tentatively TRBD1 (5 bases). From germline, CDR1 is LGHNA and CDR2 YSLEER. Trimming removed 4 bases from V and 4 bases from J, with 10 bases in between. The CDR3 runs 13 residues. CDR3 protein: CASSLGHSYGYTF. CDR3 coding DNA: TGCGCCAGCAGCCTAGGACATTCCTATGGCTACACCTTC.

This clonotype came up a few times. V is TRBV10-3 and J is TRBJ2-3; tentatively, D is TRBD1 or TRBD2 (5 bases each). CDR1 is ENHRY and CDR2 is SYGVKD in the germline V gene. Trimming pared 4 bases from V and 0 bases from J, leaving 17 bases between. The CDR3 sequence is 17 residues long. CDR3 nucleotide sequence: TGTGCCATCAGTGCTTCCCCACGGGGCGAGAGCACAGATACGCAGTATTTT. Encoded protein: CAISASPRGESTDTQYF.

The chain couples TRBV12-3 or TRBV12-4 to TRBJ2-1, with 7 bases lining up with TRBD2. V shed 4 bases, J shed 8 bases, and the junction held 11 bases outside the gene matches. The CDR3 spans 15 residues. The CDR3 DNA reads as TGTGCCAGCAGTTCCGAGACTGGACTAGTCGATGAGCAGTTCTTC. As protein: CASSSETGLVDEQFF.

V gene TRBV20-1 combines with J gene TRBJ2-7; TRBD1 matches 10 bases. The CDR3 length is 13 residues. Germline CDR1 DFQATT, CDR2 SNEGSKA (reference sequence). V was pared by 3 bases and J by 6 bases, with 5 bases of the junction left unmatched. This chain's CDR3 is CSARGTGVSEQYF. DNA for the CDR3: TGCAGTGCTAGGGGGACAGGGGTTTCCGAGCAGTACTTC.

The chain links TRBV6-6 to TRBJ1-3; D is undetermined. The germline gives CDR1 MNHNY, CDR2 SVGAGI (reference sequence). Trimming pared 2 bases from V and 0 bases from J, leaving 5 bases between. The CDR3 has 14 residues. This CDR3 is CASSYLDSGNTIYF. CDR3 bases: TGTGCCAGCAGTTACCTGGACTCTGGAAACACCATATATTTT.

The V gene is TRBV12-3 or TRBV12-4, the J gene TRBJ1-1, with TRBD1 as a possible D gene (5 bases). V was cut by 6 bases and J by 0 bases, with 11 bases left in between. The CDR3 runs to 14 residues. Here the CDR3 reads CASRIGGVNTEAFF. CDR3 bases: TGTGCCAGCAGGATCGGGGGAGTGAACACTGAAGCTTTCTTT.

Concerning this clonotype itself: This CDR3 is missing its conserved last phenylalanine or tryptophan, likely due to a read error. This chain uses TRBV20-1 with TRBJ2-1; either TRBD1 or TRBD2 may supply D (5 bases each). This CDR3 has 13 amino acids. V was shortened by 7 bases and J by 3 bases, with 13 bases between the two germline ends. From germline, CDR1 is DFQATT and CDR2 SNEGSKA (reference sequence). DNA for the CDR3: TGCAGTGGGGGTGGGGGTAACTACAATGAGCAGTTCTCC. It translates to CSGGGGNYNEQFS.

There are a few counts of this clonotype. The chain's CDR3 is CASSRTGFNEQFF. DNA of the CDR3: TGTGCCAGCAGCCGAACTGGTTTCAATGAGCAGTTCTTC. The chain uses TRBV7-3 and TRBJ2-1; D ambiguous. V was trimmed by 5 bases and J by 6 bases, leaving 11 bases between them. The germline V gene encodes CDR1 SGHTA and CDR2 FQGTGA. CDR3 length: 13 residues.

The rearrangement uses TRBV11-3 and TRBJ2-3; D remains unclear. Germline CDR1 reads SGHNT; CDR2 reads YENEEA. V shed 2 bases and J shed 0 bases, with 9 bases lying between them. The CDR3 is made up of 15 amino acids. CDR3 sequence reads: CASSLQILSTDTQYF. The CDR3 coding sequence is TGTGCCAGCAGCTTACAGATCCTAAGCACAGATACGCAGTATTTT. The entire variable domain, with the rest obtained from reference TRBV11-3 and TRBJ2-3, is as follows: EAGVVQSPRYKIIEKKQPVAFWCNPISGHNTLYWYLQNLGQGPELLIRYENEEAVDDSQLPKDRFSAERLKGVDSTLKIQPAELGDSAVYLCASSLQILSTDTQYFGPGTRLTVL.

The V and J genes are TRBV29-1 and TRBJ1-1, with 8 bases identical to TRBD1. In germline, CDR1 is SQVTM, CDR2 ANQGSEA. V shed 6 bases and J 0 bases; nucleotides not matched to a gene: 3. This CDR3 has 13 amino acids. DNA of the CDR3: TGCAGCGTCCACAGGGGGGTGAACACTGAAGCTTTCTTT. Protein sequence: CSVHRGVNTEAFF. Full variable domain (rest looked up from reference TRBV29-1 and TRBJ1-1): SAVISQKPSRDICQRGTSLTIQCQVDSQVTMMFWYRQQPGQSLTLIATANQGSEATYESGFVIDKFPISRPNLTFSTLTVSNMSPEDSSIYLCSVHRGVNTEAFFGQGTRLTVV.

The V gene is TRBV20-1, the J gene TRBJ2-7; TRBD1 aligns across 9 bases. The CDR3 length is 14 residues. Germline V gene data show CDR1 as DFQATT and CDR2 as SNEGSKA (reference sequence). V was pared by 7 bases and J by 4 bases, with 11 bases of the junction left unmatched. CDR3: CSVPKQGARYEQYF. The CDR3 nucleotides read TGCAGTGTTCCGAAACAGGGGGCAAGATACGAGCAGTACTTC.

The table lists this clonotype with a few counts. V and J are TRBV5-1 and TRBJ2-1, with 8 bases identical to TRBD1. With 6 bases clipped from V and 0 bases from J, the junction kept 5 bases outside the gene matches. Germline V gene data show CDR1 as SGHRS and CDR2 as YFSETQ. The CDR3 totals 15 residues. CDR3 region: CASTLQGGSYNEQFF. The CDR3 DNA reads as TGCGCCAGCACCCTACAGGGGGGCTCCTACAATGAGCAGTTCTTC.

There are a few counts of this clonotype. The chain couples TRBV19 to TRBJ1-5, with D maybe TRBD1 (6 bases). Trimming cost V 7 bases and J 1 base, with 23 bases left between them. The length of the CDR3 is 18 residues. CDR1 is LNHDA and CDR2 is SQIVND in the germline V gene (reference sequence). This CDR3 is CASTPKASGGISNQPQHF. DNA for the CDR3: TGTGCCAGTACCCCAAAAGCGTCGGGGGGCATAAGCAATCAGCCCCAGCATTTT.

The V and J genes are TRBV3-1 and TRBJ1-6; D gene ambiguous. Germline values: CDR1 LGHDT, CDR2 YNNKEL (reference sequence). This CDR3 is built from 15 residues. V lost 8 bases and J 0 bases, leaving 11 bases between the germline ends. The CDR3 nucleotides are TGTGCCAGCCGGCGGGAGAGCTCCTATAATTCACCCCTCCACTTT. Translation: CASRRESSYNSPLHF.

This chain connects TRBV29-1 to TRBJ2-1; D assignment may be TRBD1 or TRBD2 (6 bases each). This CDR3 has 11 residues. Trimming removed 3 bases at V and 8 bases at J, with 8 bases between. The germline gives CDR1 SQVTM, CDR2 ANQGSEA. CDR3 DNA sequence: TGCAGCGTTGAGGGGGGCGATGAGCAGTTCTTC. It codes for CSVEGGDEQFF.

The rearrangement links TRBV12-3 or TRBV12-4 to TRBJ2-5; 9 bases map to TRBD2. Trimming removed 7 bases from V and 6 bases from J; junction bases left unmatched: 12. This CDR3 contains 15 residues. This chain's CDR3 is CASTGGSGGRKTQYF. In DNA form, the CDR3 reads TGTGCCAGCACCGGGGGTAGCGGGGGTAGAAAGACCCAGTACTTC.

The chain uses TRBV11-2 and TRBJ1-6; D uncertain. Germline CDR1 and CDR2: SGHAT and FQNNGV. The ends were cut back, 3 bases at V and 5 bases at J, with 14 bases in the middle. This CDR3 is 16 amino acids long. CDR3 sequence (DNA): TGTGCCAGCAGCTTCCAGACGTCTAATAATAATTCACCCCTCCACTTT. This codes for CASSFQTSNNNSPLHF.

The chain recombines TRBV6-1 with TRBJ1-1; a weak D match, TRBD1 (5 bases). Germline V gives CDR1 MNHNS, CDR2 SASEGT. The CDR3 consists of 14 residues. Trimming left V 5 bases short and J 5 bases short, with 15 bases between. The CDR3 spells CASSPKLGVTEAFF. The CDR3 DNA follows: TGTGCCAGCAGTCCCAAATTGGGGGTGACTGAAGCTTTCTTT.

The rearrangement links TRBV28 to TRBJ1-5; D ambiguous. The germline V and J ends were trimmed by 7 bases and 9 bases, with 16 bases remaining between them. There are 13 residues in the CDR3. Germline V gives CDR1 MDHEN, CDR2 SYDVKM. The CDR3 nucleotides read TGTGCCAGCAATCTAAGTGGACCCTTGCCCCAGCATTTT. This encodes CASNLSGPLPQHF.